The 19 T cell receptor beta chains presented below share a single source sample, sequenced in a study of shared clonotypes between healthy human individuals. TCRdb's copy holds only in-frame clones and misses some; the assay was immunoSEQ multiplex PCR. The data hold fewer than 1.8 million clones, with around 98.5% observed a single time. Material for sequencing was naive CD4+ T cells sorted from blood. Subset meaning: CD45RA+ positively selected. These TCRs come from a young man in good health.

This chain joins TRBV29-1 and TRBJ1-2; D may be TRBD1 (5 bases). Trimming took 6 bases from V and 0 from J, leaving 11 bases between them. Germline V lookup: CDR1 SQVTM, CDR2 ANQGSEA. The CDR3 contains 13 residues. The chain's CDR3 is CSVGEIANYGYTF. For the CDR3, the DNA is TGCAGCGTGGGGGAAATAGCTAACTATGGCTACACCTTC.

For this clone: The sample has other DNA sequences that encode this CDR3 too. The chain uses TRBV5-4 and TRBJ2-1, with unresolved D. There are 13 residues in the CDR3. Trimming left V 5 bases short and J 0 bases short, with 6 bases between. In germline, CDR1 is SGHNT, CDR2 YYREEE (reference sequence). The CDR3 region has the DNA TGTGCCAGCAGTAGTAGCTCCTACAATGAGCAGTTCTTC. Translated, it gives CASSSSSYNEQFF.

The rearrangement links TRBV9 to TRBJ2-1; no clear D. CDR3 length equals 14 residues. Germline assignment: CDR1 SGDLS and CDR2 YYNGEE. Trimming left V 0 bases short and J 9 bases short, with 13 bases between. The DNA for the CDR3 is TGTGCCAGCAGCGTAGAGGTCGCCGGCGGTGAGCAGTTCTTC. Encoded protein: CASSVEVAGGEQFF.

The chain uses TRBV27 and TRBJ2-1; 7 positions agree with TRBD1. Germline lookup yields CDR1 MNHEY and CDR2 SMNVEV (reference sequence). V lost 7 bases and J lost 6; bases outside the gene matches: 3. This CDR3 comprises 12 residues. The CDR3 region is CASKGALNEQFF. Written as DNA, the CDR3 is TGTGCCAGCAAGGGGGCCCTCAATGAGCAGTTCTTC.

This rearrangement joins TRBV18 to TRBJ2-1, with D unclear. CDR3 size: 14 residues. Trimming pared 2 bases from V and 4 bases from J, leaving 9 bases between. The V gene's germline CDR1 is KGHSH and CDR2 LQKENI. The CDR3 spells CASSPGIGYNEQFF. DNA for the CDR3: TGTGCCAGCTCACCAGGGATTGGGTACAATGAGCAGTTCTTC. Using reference TRBV18 and TRBJ2-1 for the parts outside the CDR3, the full variable domain is NAGVMQNPRHLVRRRGQEARLRCSPMKGHSHVYWYRQLPEEGLKFMVYLQKENIIDESGMPKERFSAEFPKEGPSILRIQQVVRGDSAAYFCASSPGIGYNEQFFGPGTRLTVL.

CDR3 protein: CASTRLRTDTQYF. CDR3 sequence (DNA): TGTGCCAGCACCAGACTCCGCACAGATACGCAGTATTTT. The chain carries TRBV6-1 and TRBJ2-3, with D hard to call. Germline V lookup: CDR1 MNHNS, CDR2 SASEGT. This CDR3 spans 13 amino acids. V was shortened by 7 bases and J by 1 base, with 9 bases between the two germline ends.

This clone was seen once. The chain couples TRBV4-2 to TRBJ2-5; TRBD2 matches at 9 bases. This CDR3 region has 16 residues. V lost 1 base to trimming and J lost 4 bases; unmatched junction nucleotides: 7. The germline CDR1 and CDR2 sequences are LGHNA and YNFKEQ. The CDR3 DNA follows: TGTGCCAGCAGCCAAGGGCCGGGACTAGCCTTAGAGACCCAGTACTTC. Protein sequence: CASSQGPGLALETQYF.

The chain carries TRBV19 and TRBJ2-6, with no clear D. Trimming took off 1 base at V and 0 bases at J, with 1 base between the two ends. The germline V gene has CDR1 LNHDA and CDR2 SQIVND (reference sequence). This CDR3 has 14 amino acids. The CDR3 nucleotides read TGTGCCAGTAGTATAGGCTCTGGGGCCAACGTCCTGACTTTC. Its protein product is CASSIGSGANVLTF.

The chain employs TRBV6-1 and TRBJ2-7; 11 bases match TRBD2. Germline CDR1 and CDR2: MNHNS and SASEGT. V dropped 4 bases and J dropped 6; count of bases not matched to a gene: 11. The CDR3 is 16 amino acids. The CDR3 protein is CASSAQGVAGGFEQYF. The CDR3 DNA sequence: TGTGCCAGCAGTGCACAGGGGGTAGCGGGAGGGTTCGAGCAGTACTTC.

Here the CDR3 reads CASRGGGYYEQYF. The CDR3, as DNA: TGTGCCAGCCGAGGAGGAGGGTACTACGAGCAGTACTTC. The chain has TRBV28 and TRBJ2-7; a weak D match, TRBD2 (6 bases). The V end lost 8 bases, the J end lost 3 bases, and 14 bases lay between the germline ends. This CDR3 contains 13 residues. Germline V lookup: CDR1 MDHEN, CDR2 SYDVKM. Full variable domain (missing parts from reference TRBV28 and TRBJ2-7): DVKVTQSSRYLVKRTGEKVFLECVQDMDHENMFWYRQDPGLGLRLIYFSYDVKMKEKGDIPEGYSVSREKKERFSLILESASTNQTSMYLCASRGGGYYEQYFGPGTRLTVT.

The chain uses TRBV10-3 and TRBJ2-1, with 9 nucleotides matching TRBD2. Germline values: CDR1 ENHRY, CDR2 SYGVKD. With 3 bases clipped from V and 10 bases from J, the junction kept 10 bases outside the gene matches. The CDR3 loop spans 15 amino acids. The CDR3 reads CAISEFGTSLVEQFF. CDR3 coding DNA: TGTGCCATCAGTGAATTTGGGACTAGCCTAGTGGAGCAGTTCTTC.

The rearrangement links TRBV10-3 to TRBJ2-3, with 7 positions matching TRBD2. Germline V gene sequence: CDR1 ENHRY, CDR2 SYGVKD. The V segment lost 8 bases and the J segment 4 bases; nucleotides outside the gene matches: 9. The CDR3 consists of 14 residues. Written as DNA, the CDR3 is TGTGCCATCTCGGCGGGAGAGGGTTCAGATACGCAGTATTTT. Translation gives CAISAGEGSDTQYF.

The chain couples TRBV19 to TRBJ1-4; D gene unclear. Germline assignment: CDR1 LNHDA and CDR2 SQIVND (reference sequence). The CDR3 is 12 residues long. V was pared by 8 bases and J by 6 bases, with 10 bases between. The DNA for the CDR3 is TGTGCCAGTTCCCACGCGTATGAAAAACTGTTTTTT. Protein: CASSHAYEKLFF. The variable domain in full, completed from reference TRBV19 and TRBJ1-4, reads DGGITQSPKYLFRKEGQNVTLSCEQNLNHDAMYWYRQDPGQGLRLIYYSQIVNDFQKGDIAEGYSVSREKKESFPLTVTSAQKNPTAFYLCASSHAYEKLFFGSGTQLSVL.

The chain combines TRBV15 with TRBJ1-2; unclear D gene. Trimming cost V 0 bases and J 4 bases, with 12 bases left between them. This CDR3 region has 15 residues. Germline lookup yields CDR1 LNHNV and CDR2 YYDKDF (reference sequence). CDR3 sequence (DNA): TGTGCCACCAGCAGAGATATCAGCTCTAGCTATGGCTACACCTTC. Translated: CATSRDISSSYGYTF.

This chain connects TRBV20-1 to TRBJ2-3; D uncertain. The CDR3 is 11 amino acids. Germline CDR1 is DFQATT and CDR2 is SNEGSKA (reference sequence). Trimming took off 2 bases at V and 7 bases at J, with 7 bases between the two ends. CDR3 coding DNA: TGCAGTGCTAGATCTCAACATACGCAGTATTTT. Translating gives CSARSQHTQYF.

The genes are TRBV5-1 and TRBJ1-1; 8 bases are a match to TRBD1. CDR1 and CDR2 from the germline V gene are SGHRS and YFSETQ. V was pared by 1 base and J by 1 base, with 6 bases of the junction left unmatched. This CDR3 contains 16 residues. In nucleotides, the CDR3 is TGCGCCAGCAGCTTGATGCCTCAGGGGGCGAACACTGAAGCTTTCTTT. Translation gives CASSLMPQGANTEAFF.

This chain joins TRBV19 and TRBJ2-7; no reliable D call. Per the germline V gene, CDR1 is LNHDA and CDR2 is SQIVND (reference sequence). CDR3 length: 14 residues. The ends were cut back, 4 bases at V and 0 bases at J, with 10 bases in the middle. The CDR3 loop is CASSKALVSYEQYF. CDR3 sequence (DNA): TGTGCCAGTAGTAAGGCGTTGGTCTCCTACGAGCAGTACTTC.

The rearrangement joins TRBV9 to TRBJ2-7, with D possibly TRBD2 on 6 matching bases. The CDR3 totals 15 residues. Per the germline V gene, CDR1 is SGDLS and CDR2 is YYNGEE. The germline V and J ends were trimmed by 4 bases and 6 bases, with 20 bases remaining between them. This chain's CDR3 is CASSPFRQGGFEQYF. For the CDR3, the DNA is TGTGCCAGCAGCCCCTTTAGGCAGGGAGGTTTCGAGCAGTACTTC.

This chain uses TRBV19 with TRBJ1-4; possible D gene TRBD1, 6 bases. Germline loops: CDR1 LNHDA, CDR2 SQIVND (reference sequence). The CDR3 is 20 amino acids. The V end lost 0 bases, the J end lost 7 bases, and 27 bases lay between the germline ends. CDR3: CASSIDLGQNQAGRGEKLFF. CDR3 bases: TGTGCCAGTAGTATAGATCTTGGGCAGAATCAAGCAGGCAGGGGTGAAAAACTGTTTTTT.